The sequence of this TCR beta chain was determined in a study of T cell responses to AZD1222 COVID-19 vaccine. Findings of the study overall: Nearly half of the spike-specific TCRs reportedly recognize variant regions that carry no mutations. Clonal diversity was possibly underestimated, and the donors were mostly white British, with more females. Vaccination with two AZD1222 doses was followed by a rise in Spike-specific TCR breadth and depth.

TCRdb keeps only in-frame clones here, not all; method: immunoSEQ multiplex PCR. This table has approximately 110,000 clones, approximately 84% appearing once. A note on this clone: Its antigen remains unknown.

The CDR3 length is 17 residues. CDR1 and CDR2 (germline): MNHNS, SASEGT. Trimming cost V 4 bases and J 4 bases; bases outside gene matches: 16. The source of this sequence is an adult in good health. The sample was peripheral blood, taken on day 0 of AZD1222 vaccination. This chain joins TRBV6-1 and TRBJ2-7, with 7 nucleotides matching TRBD1. CDR3 coding DNA: TGTGCCAGCAGTGCCTTGGAAACCGGGACAGTTTTATACGAGCAGTACTTC. Translation: CASSALETGTVLYEQYF.